This is a list of T cell receptor beta chains from one sample in a study of blood T cell repertoires in COVID-19. Libraries were prepared by immunoSEQ multiplex PCR; TCRdb keeps only in-frame clonotypes and omits some of them. Of fewer than 300,000 clones listed, over 75% are singletons. Sequenced sample: peripheral blood. These receptors all come from a man aged 18 to 29 with active or convalescent COVID-19. Each CDR3 is given without its conserved first and last residue. Fields, in order: D gene, V gene, J gene, CDR3 protein. D genes are given only for firm matches.

>TRBD2|TRBV13|TRBJ2-7
ASSSSPGLAGGLEQY
>TRBD1|TRBV7-6|TRBJ1-1
ASSLGTGVGTEAF
>NA|TRBV6-2/TRBV6-3|TRBJ1-4
ASSQTGEKLF
>NA|TRBV6-5|TRBJ1-6
ASSYMDRRNSPLH
>NA|TRBV19|TRBJ2-3
ASSSPGNTDTQY
>NA|TRBV29-1|TRBJ2-1
SVDPYSSYNEQF
>NA|TRBV15|TRBJ2-7
ATRESTQY
>NA|TRBV5-1|TRBJ2-5
ASSFPGYRETQY
>TRBD1|TRBV11-3|TRBJ2-2
ASSIRQGSFAGELF
>TRBD1|TRBV5-6|TRBJ2-7
ASSQRITRDRENSYEQY
>NA|TRBV12-3/TRBV12-4|TRBJ1-5
ASSSYSNQPQH
>NA|TRBV13|TRBJ1-2
ASSVEGGVYGYT
>NA|TRBV9|TRBJ1-2
ASSVSPSGPQPYGYT
>TRBD1|TRBV6-1|TRBJ1-2
ASSEEAGGYGYT
>TRBD1|TRBV18|TRBJ2-4
ASSPDRALKNIQY
>TRBD1|TRBV27|TRBJ2-7
ASSPWTGDYEQY
>TRBD1|TRBV10-1|TRBJ1-1
ASSDSRGPHAAF
>TRBD1|TRBV10-1|TRBJ1-5
ANGQGVCNQPQH
>NA|TRBV14|TRBJ1-1
ASSPDGIGITRTEAF
>NA|TRBV7-3|TRBJ2-1
ASSLEGLVSEQF
>NA|TRBV9|TRBJ2-3
ASSVGSVLFTDTQY
>NA|TRBV19|TRBJ1-5
ASSIAGFGSQPQH
>NA|TRBV24-1|TRBJ2-3
ATSFQSTQY
>TRBD1|TRBV18|TRBJ1-4
ASSPSYRGSRANEKLF
>NA|TRBV9|TRBJ2-3
ASSVVPGTDTQY
>NA|TRBV7-9|TRBJ2-2
ASSFQPTPGELF
>NA|TRBV11-2|TRBJ2-7
ASSQAPLEQY
>NA|TRBV5-1|TRBJ1-1
ASNLISGAMNTEAF
>TRBD1|TRBV6-5|TRBJ2-7
ASSSTGGSNYEQY
>TRBD2|TRBV6-4|TRBJ2-1
ASSGNGGGDGSEQF
>NA|TRBV5-1|TRBJ2-1
ASSLSGAHNEQF
>TRBD1|TRBV9|TRBJ2-3
ASSDPTGGNTDTQY
>NA|TRBV11-2|TRBJ1-2
ASSGVRGVFHGYT
>TRBD2|TRBV5-1|TRBJ2-3
ASSLSLAGVSTDTQY
>NA|TRBV19|TRBJ1-1
ASSPQGKVAF
>TRBD2|TRBV3-1/TRBV3-2|TRBJ2-3
ASKQSFSGGTTDTQY
>TRBD1|TRBV7-9|TRBJ1-1
ASSLGQGKNTEAF
>TRBD2|TRBV5-6|TRBJ2-1
ASSFHSGVAYNEQF
>TRBD1|TRBV2|TRBJ1-1
ASSFRDRGPDTEAF